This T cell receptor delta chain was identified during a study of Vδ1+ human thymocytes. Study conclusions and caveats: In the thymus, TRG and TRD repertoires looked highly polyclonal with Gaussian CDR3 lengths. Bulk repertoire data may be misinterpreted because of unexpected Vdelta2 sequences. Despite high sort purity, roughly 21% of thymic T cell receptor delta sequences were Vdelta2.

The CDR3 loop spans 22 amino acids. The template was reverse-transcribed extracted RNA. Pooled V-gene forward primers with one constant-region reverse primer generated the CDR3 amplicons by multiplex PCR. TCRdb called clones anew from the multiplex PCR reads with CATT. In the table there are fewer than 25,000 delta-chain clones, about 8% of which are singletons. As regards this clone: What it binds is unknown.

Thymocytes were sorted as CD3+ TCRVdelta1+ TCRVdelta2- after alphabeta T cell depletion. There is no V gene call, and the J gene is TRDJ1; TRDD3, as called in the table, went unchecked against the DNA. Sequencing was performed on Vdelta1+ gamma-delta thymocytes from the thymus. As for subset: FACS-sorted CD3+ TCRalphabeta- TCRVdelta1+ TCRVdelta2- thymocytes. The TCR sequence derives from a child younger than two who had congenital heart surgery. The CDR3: CALGERVGLPTLGVPYTDKLIF. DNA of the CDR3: TGTGCTCTTGGGGAACGAGTCGGCCTTCCTACACTGGGGGTACCATACACCGATAAACTCATCTTT.